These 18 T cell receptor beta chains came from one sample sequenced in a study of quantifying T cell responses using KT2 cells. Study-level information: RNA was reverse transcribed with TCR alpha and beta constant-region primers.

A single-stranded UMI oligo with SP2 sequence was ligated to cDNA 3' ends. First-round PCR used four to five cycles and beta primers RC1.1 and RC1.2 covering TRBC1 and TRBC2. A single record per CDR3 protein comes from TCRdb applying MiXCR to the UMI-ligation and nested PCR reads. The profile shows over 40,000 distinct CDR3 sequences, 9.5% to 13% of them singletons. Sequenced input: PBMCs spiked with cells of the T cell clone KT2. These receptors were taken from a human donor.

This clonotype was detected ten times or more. CDR3 region: CASSEGNTADTQYF. The CDR3 DNA follows: TGTGCCAGCAGTGAAGGCAATACGGCAGATACGCAGTATTTT. The chain couples TRBV6-1 to TRBJ2-3; D gene uncertain. The CDR3 has 14 residues. Trimming left V 1 base short and J 4 bases short, with 9 bases between. Germline V gives CDR1 MNHNS, CDR2 SASEGT.

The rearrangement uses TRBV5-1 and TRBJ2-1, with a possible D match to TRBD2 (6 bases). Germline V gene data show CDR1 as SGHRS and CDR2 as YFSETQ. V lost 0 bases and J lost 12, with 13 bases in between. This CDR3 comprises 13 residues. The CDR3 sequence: CASSLDGSRGQFF. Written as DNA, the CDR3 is TGCGCCAGCAGCTTGGACGGGTCGCGGGGGCAGTTCTTC.

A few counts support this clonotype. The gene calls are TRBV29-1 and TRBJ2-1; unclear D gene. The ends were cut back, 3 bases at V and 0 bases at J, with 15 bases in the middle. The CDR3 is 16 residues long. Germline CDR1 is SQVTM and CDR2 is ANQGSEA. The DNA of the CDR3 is TGCAGCGTTGAGGCGCTGTCCACTAACTCCTACAATGAGCAGTTCTTC. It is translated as CSVEALSTNSYNEQFF.

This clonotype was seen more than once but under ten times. The CDR3 here is CASSTGIINTGELFF. The CDR3 DNA sequence: TGTGCCAGCTCAACAGGGATAATAAACACCGGGGAGCTGTTTTTT. V is TRBV18 and J is TRBJ2-2; D possibly corresponds to TRBD1 (6 bases). The CDR3 consists of 15 residues. Trimming removed 5 bases at V and 2 bases at J, with 12 bases between. Germline assignment: CDR1 KGHSH and CDR2 LQKENI.

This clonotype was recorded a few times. The CDR3 DNA reads as TGCGCCAGCAGCTTGGGAACAGGGCGTTCCTACAATGAGCAGTTCTTC. Translating gives CASSLGTGRSYNEQFF. The chain employs TRBV5-1 and TRBJ2-1, with D tentatively TRBD1 (6 bases). CDR3 length: 16 residues. Germline values: CDR1 SGHRS, CDR2 YFSETQ. Trimming shortened V by 0 bases and J by 1 base, and 11 bases separated the two germline ends.

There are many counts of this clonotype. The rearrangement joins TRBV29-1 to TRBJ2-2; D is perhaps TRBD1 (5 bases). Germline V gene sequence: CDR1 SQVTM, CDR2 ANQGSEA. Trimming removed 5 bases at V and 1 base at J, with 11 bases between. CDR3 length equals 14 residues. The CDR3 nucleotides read TGCAGCGTTCCTTCGACAGTGAACACCGGGGAGCTGTTTTTT. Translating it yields CSVPSTVNTGELFF.

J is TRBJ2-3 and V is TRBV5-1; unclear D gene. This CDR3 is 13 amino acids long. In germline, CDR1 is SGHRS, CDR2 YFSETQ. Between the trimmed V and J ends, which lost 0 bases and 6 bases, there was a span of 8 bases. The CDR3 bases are TGCGCCAGCAGCTTGGACTACGGGGATACGCAGTATTTT. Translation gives CASSLDYGDTQYF. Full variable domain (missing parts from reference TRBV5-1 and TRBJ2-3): KAGVTQTPRYLIKTRGQQVTLSCSPISGHRSVSWYQQTPGQGLQFLFEYFSETQRNKGNFPGRFSGRQFSNSRSEMNVSTLELGDSALYLCASSLDYGDTQYFGPGTRLTVL.

In nucleotides, the CDR3 is TGTGCCACCCGACCCATGCGGGGGAATACAGATACGCAGTATTTT. It yields the protein CATRPMRGNTDTQYF. The rearrangement joins TRBV2 to TRBJ2-3; TRBD2 agrees at 7 bases. Unmatched junction bases numbered 13, after V lost 10 bases and J lost 3 bases. Germline V gene data show CDR1 as SNHLY and CDR2 as FYNNEI. This CDR3 contains 15 residues.

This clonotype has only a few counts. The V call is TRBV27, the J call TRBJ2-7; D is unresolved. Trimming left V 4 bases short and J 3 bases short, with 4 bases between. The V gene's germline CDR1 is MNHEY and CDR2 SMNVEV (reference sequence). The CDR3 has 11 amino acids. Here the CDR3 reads CASSYGYEQYF. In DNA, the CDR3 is TGTGCCAGCAGTTACGGCTACGAGCAGTACTTC.

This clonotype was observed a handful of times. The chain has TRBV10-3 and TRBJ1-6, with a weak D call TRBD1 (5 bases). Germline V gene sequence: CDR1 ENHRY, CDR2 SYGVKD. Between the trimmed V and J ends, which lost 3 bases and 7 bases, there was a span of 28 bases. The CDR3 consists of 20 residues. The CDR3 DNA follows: TGTGCCATCAGTGAAGGTAGTGGCGACAGTCGTATTATGGGGAATTCACCCCTCCACTTT. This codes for CAISEGSGDSRIMGNSPLHF.

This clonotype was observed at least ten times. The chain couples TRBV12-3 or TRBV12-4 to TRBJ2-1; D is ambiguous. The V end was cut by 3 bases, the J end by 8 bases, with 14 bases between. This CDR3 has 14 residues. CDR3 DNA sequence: TGTGCCAGCAGTTTCTCCCTGGGTGGCGATGAGCAGTTCTTC. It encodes CASSFSLGGDEQFF.

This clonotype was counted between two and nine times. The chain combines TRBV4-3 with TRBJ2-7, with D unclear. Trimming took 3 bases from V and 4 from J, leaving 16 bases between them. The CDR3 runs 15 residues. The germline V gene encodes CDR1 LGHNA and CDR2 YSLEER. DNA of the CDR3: TGCGCCAGCAGCCAGGGCCCCACCCCCTCATACGAGCAGTACTTC. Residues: CASSQGPTPSYEQYF.

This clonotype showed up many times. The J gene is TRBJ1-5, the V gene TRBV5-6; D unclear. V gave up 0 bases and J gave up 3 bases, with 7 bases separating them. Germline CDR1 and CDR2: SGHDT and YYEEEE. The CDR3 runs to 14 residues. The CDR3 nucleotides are TGTGCCAGCAGCTTGGCAGACTTCAATCAGCCCCAGCATTTT. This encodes CASSLADFNQPQHF.

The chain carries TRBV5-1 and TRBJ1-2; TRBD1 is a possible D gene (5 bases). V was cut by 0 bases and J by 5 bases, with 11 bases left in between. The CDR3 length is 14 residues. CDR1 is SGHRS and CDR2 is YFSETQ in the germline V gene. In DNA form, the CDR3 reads TGCGCCAGCAGCTTGGAAGGGGACCCATATGGCTACACCTTC. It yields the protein CASSLEGDPYGYTF.

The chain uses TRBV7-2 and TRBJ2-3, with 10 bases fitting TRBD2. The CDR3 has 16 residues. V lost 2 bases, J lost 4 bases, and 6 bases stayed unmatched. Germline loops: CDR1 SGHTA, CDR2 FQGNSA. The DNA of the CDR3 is TGTGCCAGCAGCTTAACCGCAGCGGGGGGGTCAGATACGCAGTATTTT. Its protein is CASSLTAAGGSDTQYF.

As DNA, the CDR3 is TGTGCCAGCAGCCCTGTGGCGCCGAGCGGCACAGATACGCAGTATTTT. It translates to CASSPVAPSGTDTQYF. The rearrangement joins TRBV7-3 to TRBJ2-3; D unresolved. The V end lost 5 bases, the J end lost 1 base, and 16 bases lay between the germline ends. This CDR3 has 16 amino acids. Germline CDR1 is SGHTA and CDR2 is FQGTGA. The full variable domain, its missing parts supplied by reference TRBV7-3 and TRBJ2-3, is GAGVSQTPSNKVTEKGKYVELRCDPISGHTALYWYRQSLGQGPEFLIYFQGTGAADDSGLPNDRFFAVRPEGSVSTLKIQRTERGDSAVYLCASSPVAPSGTDTQYFGPGTRLTVL.

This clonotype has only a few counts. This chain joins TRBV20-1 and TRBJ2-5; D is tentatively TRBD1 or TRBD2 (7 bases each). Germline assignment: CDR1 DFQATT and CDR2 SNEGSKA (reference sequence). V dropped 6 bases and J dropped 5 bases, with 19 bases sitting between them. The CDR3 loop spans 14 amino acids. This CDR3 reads CSAPGRGRRETQYF. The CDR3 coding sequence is TGCAGTGCCCCAGGGAGGGGGCGTAGGGAGACCCAGTACTTC.

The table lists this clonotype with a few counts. The CDR3 DNA reads as TGCAGCGTTGTAGAGAACACTGAAGCTTTCTTT. It translates to CSVVENTEAFF. V is TRBV29-1 and J is TRBJ1-1; D is uncertain. V was trimmed by 4 bases and J by 1 base, leaving 4 bases between them. Germline values: CDR1 SQVTM, CDR2 ANQGSEA. The CDR3 is 11 residues long.